This TCR beta chain was identified in a study of blood T cell repertoires in COVID-19. The repertoire was sequenced with immunoSEQ multiplex PCR; TCRdb's copy has only in-frame clones and lacks some. The data show 150,000 to 200,000 clones, approximately 82% seen once. V lost 1 base and J lost 2; bases outside the gene matches: 5. The CDR3 extends over 16 amino acids. Germline-derived CDR1 and CDR2 are SEHNR and FQNEAQ (reference sequence). The specimen was PBMCs or T cells enriched from blood (not recorded which). The clonotype originates from a woman aged 60-75 years with acute COVID-19. The rearrangement uses TRBV7-9 and TRBJ2-1, with 7 nucleotides matching TRBD2. In nucleotides, the CDR3 is TGTGCCAGCAGCTTAGGTGGGGGGGAGGCCTACAATGAGCAGTTCTTC. Translation: CASSLGGGEAYNEQFF.